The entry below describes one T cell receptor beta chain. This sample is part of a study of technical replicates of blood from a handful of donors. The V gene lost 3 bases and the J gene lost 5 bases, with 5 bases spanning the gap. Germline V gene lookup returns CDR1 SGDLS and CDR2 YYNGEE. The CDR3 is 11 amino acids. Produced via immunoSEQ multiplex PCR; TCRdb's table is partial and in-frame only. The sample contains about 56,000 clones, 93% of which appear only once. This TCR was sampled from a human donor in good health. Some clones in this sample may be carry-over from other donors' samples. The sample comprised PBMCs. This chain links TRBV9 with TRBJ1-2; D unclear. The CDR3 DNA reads TGTGCCAGCAGCGCGGGATATGGCTACACCTTC. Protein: CASSAGYGYTF.